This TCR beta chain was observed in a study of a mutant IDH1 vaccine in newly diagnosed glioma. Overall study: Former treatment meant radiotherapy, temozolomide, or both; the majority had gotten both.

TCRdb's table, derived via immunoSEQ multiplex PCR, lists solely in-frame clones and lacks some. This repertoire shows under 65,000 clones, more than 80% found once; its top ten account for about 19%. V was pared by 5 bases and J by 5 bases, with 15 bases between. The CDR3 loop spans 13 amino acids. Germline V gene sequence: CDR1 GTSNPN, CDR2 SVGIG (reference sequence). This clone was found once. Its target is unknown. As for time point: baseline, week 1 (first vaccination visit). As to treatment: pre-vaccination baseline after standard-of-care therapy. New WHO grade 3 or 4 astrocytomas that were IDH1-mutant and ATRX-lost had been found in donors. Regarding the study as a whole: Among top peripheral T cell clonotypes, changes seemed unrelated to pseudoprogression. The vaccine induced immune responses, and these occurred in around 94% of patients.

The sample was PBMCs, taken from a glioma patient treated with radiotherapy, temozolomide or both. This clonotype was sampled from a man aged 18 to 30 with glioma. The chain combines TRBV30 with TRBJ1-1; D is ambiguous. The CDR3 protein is CAWDFRPITEAFF. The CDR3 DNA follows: TGTGCCTGGGACTTTCGACCAATAACTGAAGCTTTCTTT.